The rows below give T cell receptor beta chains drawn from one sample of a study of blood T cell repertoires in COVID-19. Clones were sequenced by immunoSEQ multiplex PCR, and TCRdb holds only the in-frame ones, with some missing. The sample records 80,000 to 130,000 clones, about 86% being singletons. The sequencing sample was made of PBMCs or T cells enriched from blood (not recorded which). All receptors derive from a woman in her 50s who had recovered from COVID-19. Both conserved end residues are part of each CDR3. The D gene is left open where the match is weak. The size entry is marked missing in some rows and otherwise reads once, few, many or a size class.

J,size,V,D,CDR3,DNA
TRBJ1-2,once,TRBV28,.,CASRDKGVVYGYTF,TGTGCCAGCAGAGATAAGGGGGTGGTCTATGGCTACACCTTC
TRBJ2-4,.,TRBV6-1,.,CASSQAPKNIQYF,TGTGCCAGCAGCCAGGCACCCAAAAACATTCAGTACTTC
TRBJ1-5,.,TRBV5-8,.,CASSRAGAGFGNQPQHF,TGTGCCAGCAGCCGGGCGGGGGCGGGATTCGGCAATCAGCCCCAGCATTTT
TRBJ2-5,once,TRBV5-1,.,CASSNSGPAQETQYF,TGCGCCAGCAGTAACAGCGGGCCGGCCCAAGAGACCCAGTACTTC
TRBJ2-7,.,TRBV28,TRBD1,CASSLFATGGREQYF,TGTGCCAGCAGTTTATTCGCGACAGGGGGGCGCGAGCAGTACTTC
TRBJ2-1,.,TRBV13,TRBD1,CASSSGQGDEQFF,TGTGCCAGCAGCTCGGGACAGGGCGATGAGCAGTTCTTC
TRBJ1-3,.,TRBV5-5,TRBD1,CASGRQGASGNTIYF,TGTGCCAGCGGTCGACAGGGGGCCTCTGGAAACACCATATATTTT
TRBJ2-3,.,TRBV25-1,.,CASSEYSLPSTDTQYF,TGTGCCAGCAGTGAATATTCCCTTCCTAGCACAGATACGCAGTATTTT
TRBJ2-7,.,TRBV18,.,CASSPSTSFAYEQYF,TGTGCCAGCTCACCTTCGACTAGTTTCGCCTACGAGCAGTACTTC
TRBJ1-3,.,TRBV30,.,CAWTGIEGNTIYF,TGTGCCTGGACAGGGATAGAAGGAAACACCATATATTTT
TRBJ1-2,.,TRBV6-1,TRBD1,CASSDPGQTSFYGYTF,TGTGCCAGCAGTGACCCGGGACAGACCTCCTTCTATGGCTACACCTTC
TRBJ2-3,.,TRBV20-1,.,CSASRQSSTDTQYF,TGCAGTGCTAGTCGACAGTCAAGCACAGATACGCAGTATTTT
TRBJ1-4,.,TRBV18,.,CASSPQQGYEKLFF,TGTGCCAGCTCACCACAACAGGGATATGAAAAACTGTTTTTT
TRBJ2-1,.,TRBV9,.,CASSVHGDLRSYNEQFF,TGTGCCAGCAGCGTCCATGGGGACTTACGTTCCTACAATGAGCAGTTCTTC
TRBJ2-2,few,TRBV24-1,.,CATSDWNRNTGELFF,TGTGCCACCAGTGATTGGAACAGAAACACCGGGGAGCTGTTTTTT
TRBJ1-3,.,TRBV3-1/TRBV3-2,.,CASSPPPVSSGNTIYF,TGTGCCAGCAGCCCCCCCCCGGTAAGCTCTGGAAACACCATATATTTT
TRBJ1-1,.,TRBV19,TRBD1,CASSIVLGQGTEAFF,TGTGCCAGTAGTATAGTTTTGGGACAGGGCACTGAAGCTTTCTTT
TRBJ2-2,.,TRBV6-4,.,CASSQGSGELFF,TGTGCCAGCAGTCAGGGTTCCGGGGAGCTGTTTTTT
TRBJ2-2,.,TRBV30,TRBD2,CACLTSGRASGELFF,TGTGCCTGCCTAACTAGCGGGAGGGCCTCCGGGGAGCTGTTTTTT
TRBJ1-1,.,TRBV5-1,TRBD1,CASSLVGQGSGEAFF,TGCGCCAGCAGCTTGGTGGGACAGGGATCCGGTGAAGCTTTCTTT
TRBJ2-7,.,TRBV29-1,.,CSARTEAYEQYF,TGCAGCGCGAGGACAGAAGCCTACGAGCAGTACTTC
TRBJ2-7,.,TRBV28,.,CASMGSLSTYEQYF,TGTGCCAGCATGGGCAGCCTATCGACCTACGAGCAGTACTTC
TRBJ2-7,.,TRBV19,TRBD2,CASSLLAGGYEQYF,TGTGCCAGTAGTTTACTAGCGGGAGGTTACGAGCAGTACTTC
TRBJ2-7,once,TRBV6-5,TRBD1,CASSSTGGEQYF,TGTGCCAGCAGTAGTACAGGGGGCGAGCAGTACTTC
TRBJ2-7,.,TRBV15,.,CATSPERGPIDEQYF,TGTGCCACCAGCCCCGAGAGAGGGCCCATCGACGAGCAGTACTTC
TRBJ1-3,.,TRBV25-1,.,CASSEWGGAGNTIYF,TGTGCCAGCAGTGAATGGGGAGGGGCCGGAAACACCATATATTTT
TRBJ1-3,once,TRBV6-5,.,CASSPATAGGNTIYF,TGTGCCAGCAGTCCGGCGACAGCAGGGGGAAACACCATATATTTT
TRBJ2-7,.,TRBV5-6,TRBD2,CASSLDTGGPSEQYF,TGTGCCAGCAGCTTGGACACGGGAGGGCCCTCCGAGCAGTACTTC
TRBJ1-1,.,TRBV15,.,CATSRERNTEAFF,TGTGCCACCAGCAGAGAGAGGAACACTGAAGCTTTCTTT
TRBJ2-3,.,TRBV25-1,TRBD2,CASSEYRLASDTQYF,TGTGCCAGCAGTGAATATAGACTAGCGTCGGATACGCAGTATTTT
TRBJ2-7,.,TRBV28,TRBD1,CASSRYPTGDRSPYEQYF,TGTGCCAGCAGCCGATACCCCACAGGGGATCGCAGCCCGTACGAGCAGTACTTC